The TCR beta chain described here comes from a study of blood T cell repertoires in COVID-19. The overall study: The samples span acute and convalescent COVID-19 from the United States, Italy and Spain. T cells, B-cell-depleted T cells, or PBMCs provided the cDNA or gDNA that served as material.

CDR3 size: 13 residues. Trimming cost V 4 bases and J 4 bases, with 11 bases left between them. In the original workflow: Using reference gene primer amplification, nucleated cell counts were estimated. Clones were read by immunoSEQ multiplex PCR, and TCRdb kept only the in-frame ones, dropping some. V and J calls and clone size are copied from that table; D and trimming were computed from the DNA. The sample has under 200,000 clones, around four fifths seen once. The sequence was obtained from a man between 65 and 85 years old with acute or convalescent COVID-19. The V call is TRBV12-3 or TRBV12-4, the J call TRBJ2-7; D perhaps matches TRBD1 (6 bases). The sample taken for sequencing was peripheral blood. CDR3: CASSYDRKYEQYF. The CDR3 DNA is TGTGCCAGCAGTTACGACAGGAAGTACGAGCAGTACTTC.